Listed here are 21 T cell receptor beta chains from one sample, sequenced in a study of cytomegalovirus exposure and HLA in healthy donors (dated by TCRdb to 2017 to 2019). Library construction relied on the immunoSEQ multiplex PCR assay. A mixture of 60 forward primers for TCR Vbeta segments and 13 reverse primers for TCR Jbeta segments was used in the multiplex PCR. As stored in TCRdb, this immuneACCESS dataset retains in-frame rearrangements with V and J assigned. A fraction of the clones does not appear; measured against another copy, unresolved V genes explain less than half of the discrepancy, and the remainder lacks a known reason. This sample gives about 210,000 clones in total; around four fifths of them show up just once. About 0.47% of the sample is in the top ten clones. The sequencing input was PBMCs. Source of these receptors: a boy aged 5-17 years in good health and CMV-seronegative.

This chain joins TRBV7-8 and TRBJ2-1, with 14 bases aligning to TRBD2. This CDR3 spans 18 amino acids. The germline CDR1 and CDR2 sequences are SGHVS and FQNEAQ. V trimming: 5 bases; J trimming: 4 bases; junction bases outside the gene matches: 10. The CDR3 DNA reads TGTGCCAGCAGCCCAAGGGGACTAGCGGGGGCCATTTACAATGAGCAGTTCTTC. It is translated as CASSPRGLAGAIYNEQFF.

The CDR3 protein is CAIPIEGVGQASYGYTF. CDR3 DNA sequence: TGTGCCATTCCGATAGAGGGAGTCGGACAGGCGAGCTATGGCTACACCTTC. The J gene is TRBJ1-2, the V gene TRBV7-9; 7 nucleotides line up with TRBD1. With V trimmed by 10 bases and J by 4 bases, 21 bases remained unmatched. CDR3 size: 17 residues. Germline CDR1 SEHNR, CDR2 FQNEAQ (reference sequence).

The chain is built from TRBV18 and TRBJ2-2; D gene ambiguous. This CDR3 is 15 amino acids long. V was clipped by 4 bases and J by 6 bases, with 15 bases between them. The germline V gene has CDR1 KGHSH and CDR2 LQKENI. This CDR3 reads CASSLLDISSGELFF. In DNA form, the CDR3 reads TGTGCCAGCTCACTCCTCGATATTAGTTCCGGGGAGCTGTTTTTT.

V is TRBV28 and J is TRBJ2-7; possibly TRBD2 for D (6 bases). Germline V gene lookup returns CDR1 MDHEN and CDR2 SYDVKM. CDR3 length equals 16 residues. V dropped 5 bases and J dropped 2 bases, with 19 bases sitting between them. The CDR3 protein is CASSGGTPGNPYEQYF. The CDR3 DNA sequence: TGTGCCAGCAGTGGAGGGACTCCTGGGAACCCCTACGAGCAGTACTTC.

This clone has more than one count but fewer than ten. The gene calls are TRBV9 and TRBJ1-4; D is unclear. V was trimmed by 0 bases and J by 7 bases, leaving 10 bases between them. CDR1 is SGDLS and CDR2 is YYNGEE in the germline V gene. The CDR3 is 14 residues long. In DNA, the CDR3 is TGTGCCAGCAGCGTAGGATGGGGAGGTGAAAAACTGTTTTTT. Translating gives CASSVGWGGEKLFF.

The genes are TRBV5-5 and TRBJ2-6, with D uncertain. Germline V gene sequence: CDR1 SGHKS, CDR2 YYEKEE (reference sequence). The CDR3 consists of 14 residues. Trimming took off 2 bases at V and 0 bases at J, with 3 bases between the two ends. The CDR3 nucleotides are TGTGCCAGCAGCTTCCGCTCTGGGGCCAACGTCCTGACTTTC. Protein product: CASSFRSGANVLTF.

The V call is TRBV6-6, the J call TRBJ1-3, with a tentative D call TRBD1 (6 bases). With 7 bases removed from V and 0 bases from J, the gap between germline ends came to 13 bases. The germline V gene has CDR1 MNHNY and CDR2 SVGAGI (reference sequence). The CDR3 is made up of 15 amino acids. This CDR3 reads CASILGQNSGNTIYF. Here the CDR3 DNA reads TGTGCCAGCATTCTCGGACAGAACTCTGGAAACACCATATATTTT.

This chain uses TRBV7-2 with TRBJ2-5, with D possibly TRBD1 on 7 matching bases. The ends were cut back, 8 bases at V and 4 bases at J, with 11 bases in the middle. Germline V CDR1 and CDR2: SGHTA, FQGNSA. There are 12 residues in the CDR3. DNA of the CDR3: TGTGCCAGCCAGGGGGGCGGAGAGACCCAGTACTTC. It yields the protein CASQGGGETQYF.

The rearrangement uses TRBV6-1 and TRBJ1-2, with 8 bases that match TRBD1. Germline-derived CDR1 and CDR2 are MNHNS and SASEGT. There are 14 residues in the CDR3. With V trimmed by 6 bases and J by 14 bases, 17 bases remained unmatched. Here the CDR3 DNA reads TGTGCCAGCAGCGATCCCGACAGGGGTAGGGCTAGGACCTTC. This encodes CASSDPDRGRARTF.

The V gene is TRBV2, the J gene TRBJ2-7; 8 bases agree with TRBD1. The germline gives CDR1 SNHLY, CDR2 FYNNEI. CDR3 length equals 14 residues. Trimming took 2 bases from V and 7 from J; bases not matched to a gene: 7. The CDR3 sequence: CASSEQQGEEEQYF. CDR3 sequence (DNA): TGTGCCAGCAGTGAACAACAGGGGGAAGAAGAGCAGTACTTC.

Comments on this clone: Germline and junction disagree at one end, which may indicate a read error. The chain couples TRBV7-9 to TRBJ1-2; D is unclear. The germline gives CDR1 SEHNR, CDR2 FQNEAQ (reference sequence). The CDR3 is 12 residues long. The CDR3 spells CSSSAGAYGYTF. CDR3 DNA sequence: TGTTCCAGCAGCGCGGGCGCATATGGCTACACCTTC.

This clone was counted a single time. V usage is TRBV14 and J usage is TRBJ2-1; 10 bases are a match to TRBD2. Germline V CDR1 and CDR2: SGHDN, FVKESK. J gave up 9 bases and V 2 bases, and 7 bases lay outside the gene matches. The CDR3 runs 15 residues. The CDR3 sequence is CASSQSLAGEGEQFF. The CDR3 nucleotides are TGTGCCAGCAGCCAAAGTCTAGCGGGAGAGGGTGAGCAGTTCTTC. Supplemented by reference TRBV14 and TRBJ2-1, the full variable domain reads EAGVTQFPSHSVIEKGQTVTLRCDPISGHDNLYWYRRVMGKEIKFLLHFVKESKQDESGMPNNRFLAERTGGTYSTLKVQPAELEDSGVYFCASSQSLAGEGEQFFGPGTRLTVL.

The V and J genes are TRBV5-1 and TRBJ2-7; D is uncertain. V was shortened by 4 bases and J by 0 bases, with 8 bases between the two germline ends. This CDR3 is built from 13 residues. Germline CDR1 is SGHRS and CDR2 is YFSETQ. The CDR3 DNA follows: TGCGCCAGCAGCCGGTACGGCTCCTACGAGCAGTACTTC. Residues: CASSRYGSYEQYF. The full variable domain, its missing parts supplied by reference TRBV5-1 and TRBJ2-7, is KAGVTQTPRYLIKTRGQQVTLSCSPISGHRSVSWYQQTPGQGLQFLFEYFSETQRNKGNFPGRFSGRQFSNSRSEMNVSTLELGDSALYLCASSRYGSYEQYFGPGTRLTVT.

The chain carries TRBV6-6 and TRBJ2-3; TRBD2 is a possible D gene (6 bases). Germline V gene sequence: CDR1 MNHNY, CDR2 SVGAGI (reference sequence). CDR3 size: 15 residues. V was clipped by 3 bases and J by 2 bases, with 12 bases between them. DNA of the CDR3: TGTGCCAGCAGTTATTATGGCGGGGACACAGATACGCAGTATTTT. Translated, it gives CASSYYGGDTDTQYF.

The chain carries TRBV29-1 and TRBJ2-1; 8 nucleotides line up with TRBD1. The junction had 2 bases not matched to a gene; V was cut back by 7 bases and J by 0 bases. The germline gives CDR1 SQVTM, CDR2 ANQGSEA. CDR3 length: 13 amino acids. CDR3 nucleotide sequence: TGCAGCGCAGGGGGCTCCTCCTACAATGAGCAGTTCTTC. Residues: CSAGGSSYNEQFF.

The CDR3 coding sequence is TGTGCCAGCAGTCGATTGGACAGAAAAGCTTTCTTT. Its protein product is CASSRLDRKAFF. The genes are TRBV27 and TRBJ1-1; possibly TRBD1 for D (6 bases). The CDR3 totals 12 residues. The germline V gene has CDR1 MNHEY and CDR2 SMNVEV (reference sequence). V lost 5 bases and J lost 9, with 13 bases in between.

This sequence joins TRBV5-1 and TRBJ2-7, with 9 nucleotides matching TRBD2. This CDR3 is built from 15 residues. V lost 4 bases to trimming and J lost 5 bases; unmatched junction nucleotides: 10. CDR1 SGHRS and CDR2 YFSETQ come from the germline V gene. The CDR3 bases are TGCGCCAGCAGCCGCATAGCGGGGGTTCTTGACGAGCAGTACTTC. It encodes CASSRIAGVLDEQYF. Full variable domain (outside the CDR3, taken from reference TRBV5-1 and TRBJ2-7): KAGVTQTPRYLIKTRGQQVTLSCSPISGHRSVSWYQQTPGQGLQFLFEYFSETQRNKGNFPGRFSGRQFSNSRSEMNVSTLELGDSALYLCASSRIAGVLDEQYFGPGTRLTVT.

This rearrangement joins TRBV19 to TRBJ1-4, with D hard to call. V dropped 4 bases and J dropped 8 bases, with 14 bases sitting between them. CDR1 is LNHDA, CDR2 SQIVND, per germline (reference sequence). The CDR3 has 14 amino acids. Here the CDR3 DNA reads TGTGCCAGTAGTAAAGGGTCGGGGTGGGAAAAACTGTTTTTT. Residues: CASSKGSGWEKLFF. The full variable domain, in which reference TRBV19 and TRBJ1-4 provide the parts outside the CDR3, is DGGITQSPKYLFRKEGQNVTLSCEQNLNHDAMYWYRQDPGQGLRLIYYSQIVNDFQKGDIAEGYSVSREKKESFPLTVTSAQKNPTAFYLCASSKGSGWEKLFFGSGTQLSVL.

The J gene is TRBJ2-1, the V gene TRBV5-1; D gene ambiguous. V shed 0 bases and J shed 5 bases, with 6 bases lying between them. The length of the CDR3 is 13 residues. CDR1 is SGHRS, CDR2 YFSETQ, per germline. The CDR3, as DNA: TGCGCCAGCAGCTTGGATGTCAACAATGAGCAGTTCTTC. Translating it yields CASSLDVNNEQFF.

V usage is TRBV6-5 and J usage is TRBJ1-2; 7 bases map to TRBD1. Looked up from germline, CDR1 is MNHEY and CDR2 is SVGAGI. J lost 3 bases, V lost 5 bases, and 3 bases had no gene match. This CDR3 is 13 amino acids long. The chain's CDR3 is CASSPGQYYGYTF. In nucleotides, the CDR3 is TGTGCCAGCAGTCCGGGACAGTACTATGGCTACACCTTC.

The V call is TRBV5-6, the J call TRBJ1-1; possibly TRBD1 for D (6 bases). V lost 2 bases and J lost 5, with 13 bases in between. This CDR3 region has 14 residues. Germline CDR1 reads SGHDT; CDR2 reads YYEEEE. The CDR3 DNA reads TGTGCCAGCAGCTTAGCCGGGGGGCGTACTGAAGCTTTCTTT. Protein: CASSLAGGRTEAFF.